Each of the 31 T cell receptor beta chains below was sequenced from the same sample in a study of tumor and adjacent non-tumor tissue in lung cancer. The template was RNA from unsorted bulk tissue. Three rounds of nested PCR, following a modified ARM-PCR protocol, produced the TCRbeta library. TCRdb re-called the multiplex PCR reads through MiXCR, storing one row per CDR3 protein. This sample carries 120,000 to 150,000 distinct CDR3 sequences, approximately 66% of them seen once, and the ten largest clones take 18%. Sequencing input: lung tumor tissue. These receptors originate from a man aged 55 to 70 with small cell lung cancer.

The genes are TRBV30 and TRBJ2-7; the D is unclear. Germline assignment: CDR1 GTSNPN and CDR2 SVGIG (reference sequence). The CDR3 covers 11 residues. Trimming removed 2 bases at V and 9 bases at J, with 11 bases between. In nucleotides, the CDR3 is TGTGCCTGGAGTTTTGAAGGTGCGCAGTACTTC. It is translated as CAWSFEGAQYF.

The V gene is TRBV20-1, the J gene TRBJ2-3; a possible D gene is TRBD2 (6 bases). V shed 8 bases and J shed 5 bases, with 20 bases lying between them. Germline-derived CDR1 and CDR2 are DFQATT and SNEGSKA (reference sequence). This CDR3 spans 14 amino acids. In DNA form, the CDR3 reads TGCAGTACCCCCGGCGGGGCACATGGAGATACGCAGTATTTT. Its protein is CSTPGGAHGDTQYF.

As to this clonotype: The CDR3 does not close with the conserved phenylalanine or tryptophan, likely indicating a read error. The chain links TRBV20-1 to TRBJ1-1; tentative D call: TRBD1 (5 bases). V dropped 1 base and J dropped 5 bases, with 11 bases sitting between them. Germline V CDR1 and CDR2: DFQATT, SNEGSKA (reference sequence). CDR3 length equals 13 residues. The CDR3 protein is CSARGGGWTEAFL. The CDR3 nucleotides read TGCAGTGCTAGAGGGGGGGGTTGGACTGAAGCTTTCCTT.

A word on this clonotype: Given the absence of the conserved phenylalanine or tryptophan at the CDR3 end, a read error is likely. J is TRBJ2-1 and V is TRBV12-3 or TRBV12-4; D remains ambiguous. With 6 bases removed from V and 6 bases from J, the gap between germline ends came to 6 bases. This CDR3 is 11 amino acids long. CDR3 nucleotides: TGTGCCAGCAGCCGGTCCAATGAGCAGTTCCTC. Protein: CASSRSNEQFL.

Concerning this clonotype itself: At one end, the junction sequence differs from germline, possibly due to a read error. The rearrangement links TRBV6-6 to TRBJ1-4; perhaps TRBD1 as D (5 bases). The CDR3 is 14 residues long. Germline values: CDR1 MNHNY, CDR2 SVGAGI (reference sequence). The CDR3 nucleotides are TGTACCAGCAGCCGGGGCAGGGATAATGAAAAACTGTTTTTT. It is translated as CTSSRGRDNEKLFF.

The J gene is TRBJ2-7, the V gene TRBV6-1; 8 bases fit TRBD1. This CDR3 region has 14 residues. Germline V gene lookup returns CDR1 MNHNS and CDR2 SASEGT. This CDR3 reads CANSGHVDRDGPYV. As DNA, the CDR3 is TGTGCCAACAGTGGACATGTGGACAGGGACGGACCCTACGTC.

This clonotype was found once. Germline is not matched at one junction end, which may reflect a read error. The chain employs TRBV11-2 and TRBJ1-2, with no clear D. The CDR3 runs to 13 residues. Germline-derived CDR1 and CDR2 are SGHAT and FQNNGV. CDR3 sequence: CAASLYDDYGYIF. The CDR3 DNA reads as TGTGCCGCCAGCTTATACGATGATTATGGCTACATCTTC.

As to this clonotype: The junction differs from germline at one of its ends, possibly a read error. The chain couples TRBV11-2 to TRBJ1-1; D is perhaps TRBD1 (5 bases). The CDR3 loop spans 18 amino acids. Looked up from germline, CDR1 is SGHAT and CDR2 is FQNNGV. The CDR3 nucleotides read TGTGCCAGCAACTTAGCGGGGCCTAGGAGGGGATGGAGCACTGAAGCTCTCTTT. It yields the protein CASNLAGPRRGWSTEALF.

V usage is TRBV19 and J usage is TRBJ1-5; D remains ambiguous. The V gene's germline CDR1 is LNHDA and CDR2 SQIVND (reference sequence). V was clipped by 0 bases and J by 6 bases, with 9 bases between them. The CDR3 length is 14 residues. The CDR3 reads CASSIDMGIQPQHF. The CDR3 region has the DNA TGTGCCAGTAGTATAGATATGGGGATTCAGCCCCAGCATTTT. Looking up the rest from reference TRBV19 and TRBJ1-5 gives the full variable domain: DGGITQSPKYLFRKEGQNVTLSCEQNLNHDAMYWYRQDPGQGLRLIYYSQIVNDFQKGDIAEGYSVSREKKESFPLTVTSAQKNPTAFYLCASSIDMGIQPQHFGDGTRLSIL.

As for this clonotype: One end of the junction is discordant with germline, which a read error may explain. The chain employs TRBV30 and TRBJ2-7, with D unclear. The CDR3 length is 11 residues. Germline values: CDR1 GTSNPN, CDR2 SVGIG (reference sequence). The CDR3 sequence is CAWSKSYEQYF. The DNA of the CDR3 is TGTGCCTGGAGTAAGTCCTACGAGCAGTATTTC.

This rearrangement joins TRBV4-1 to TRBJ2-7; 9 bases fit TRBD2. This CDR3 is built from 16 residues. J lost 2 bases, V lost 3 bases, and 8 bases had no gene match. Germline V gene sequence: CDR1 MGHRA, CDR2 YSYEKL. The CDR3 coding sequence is TGCGCCAGCAGCCAGGCTAGCGGGATGGGTCCCTACGAGCAGTACTTC. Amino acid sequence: CASSQASGMGPYEQYF.

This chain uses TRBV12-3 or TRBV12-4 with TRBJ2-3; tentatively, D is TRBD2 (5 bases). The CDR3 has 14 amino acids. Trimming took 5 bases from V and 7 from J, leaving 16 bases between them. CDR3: CASSPSGNPNTQYF. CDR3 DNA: TGTGCCAGCAGTCCCTCCGGGAACCCAAATACGCAGTATTTT.

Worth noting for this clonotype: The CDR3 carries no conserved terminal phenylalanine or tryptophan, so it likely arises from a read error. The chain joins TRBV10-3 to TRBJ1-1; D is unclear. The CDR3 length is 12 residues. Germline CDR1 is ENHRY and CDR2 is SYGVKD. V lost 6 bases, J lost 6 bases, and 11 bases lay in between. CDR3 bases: TGTGCCATCAGCAGAGAGGGCGCTGAAGCTTTCCTC. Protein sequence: CAISREGAEAFL.

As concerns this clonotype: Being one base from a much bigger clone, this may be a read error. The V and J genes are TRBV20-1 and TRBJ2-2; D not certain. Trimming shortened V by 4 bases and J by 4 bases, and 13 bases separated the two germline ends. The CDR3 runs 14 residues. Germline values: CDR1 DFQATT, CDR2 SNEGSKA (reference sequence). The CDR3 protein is CSATRESVTGELFF. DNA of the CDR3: TGCAGTGCTACAAGGGAATCGGTCACCGGGGAGCTGTTTTTT.

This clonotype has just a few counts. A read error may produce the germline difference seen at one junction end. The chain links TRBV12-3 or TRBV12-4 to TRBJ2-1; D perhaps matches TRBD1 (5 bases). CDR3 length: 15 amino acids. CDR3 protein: CTSSKTWGSWLEQFF. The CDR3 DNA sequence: TGTACCAGCAGCAAAACATGGGGCTCATGGCTTGAGCAGTTCTTC.

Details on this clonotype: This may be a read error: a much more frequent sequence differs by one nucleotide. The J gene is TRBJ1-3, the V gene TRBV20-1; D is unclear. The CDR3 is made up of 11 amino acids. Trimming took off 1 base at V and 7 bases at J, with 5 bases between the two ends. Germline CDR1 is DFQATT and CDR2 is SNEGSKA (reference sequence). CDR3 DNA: TGCAGTGCTAGAGTGTCGAACACCATATATTTT. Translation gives CSARVSNTIYF.

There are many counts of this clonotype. CDR3 DNA: TGTGCCAGCAGCTCCCCCACTAGTTACGAGACCCAGTACTTC. This gives the protein CASSSPTSYETQYF. The chain is built from TRBV11-2 and TRBJ2-5; D perhaps matches TRBD2 (5 bases). V was trimmed by 4 bases and J by 5 bases, leaving 14 bases between them. CDR1 and CDR2 (germline): SGHAT, FQNNGV. CDR3 length: 14 residues. Looking up the rest from reference TRBV11-2 and TRBJ2-5 gives the full variable domain: EAGVAQSPRYKIIEKRQSVAFWCNPISGHATLYWYQQILGQGPKLLIQFQNNGVVDDSQLPKDRFSAERLKGVDSTLKIQPAKLEDSAVYLCASSSPTSYETQYFGPGTRLLVL.

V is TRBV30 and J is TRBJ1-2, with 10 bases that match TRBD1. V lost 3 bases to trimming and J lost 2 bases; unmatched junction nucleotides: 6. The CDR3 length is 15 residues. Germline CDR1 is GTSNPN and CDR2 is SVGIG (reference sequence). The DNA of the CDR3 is TGTGCCTGGAGCCCCCTGGACAGGGGGAACTATGGCTACACCTTC. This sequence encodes CAWSPLDRGNYGYTF.

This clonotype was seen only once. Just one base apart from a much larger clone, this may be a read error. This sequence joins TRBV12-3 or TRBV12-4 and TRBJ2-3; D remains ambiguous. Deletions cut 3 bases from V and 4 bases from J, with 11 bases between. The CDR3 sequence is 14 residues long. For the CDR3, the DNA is TGTGCCAGCAGTTTTGCGGAAGGGCCAGATACGCAGTATTTT. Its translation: CASSFAEGPDTQYF.

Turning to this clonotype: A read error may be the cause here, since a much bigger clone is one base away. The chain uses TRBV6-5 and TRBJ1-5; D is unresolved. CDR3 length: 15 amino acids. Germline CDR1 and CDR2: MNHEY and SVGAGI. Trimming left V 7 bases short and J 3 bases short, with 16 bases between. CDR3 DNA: TGTGCCAGCAAATTCGCACAGTATAACAATCAGCCCCAGCATTTT. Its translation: CASKFAQYNNQPQHF.

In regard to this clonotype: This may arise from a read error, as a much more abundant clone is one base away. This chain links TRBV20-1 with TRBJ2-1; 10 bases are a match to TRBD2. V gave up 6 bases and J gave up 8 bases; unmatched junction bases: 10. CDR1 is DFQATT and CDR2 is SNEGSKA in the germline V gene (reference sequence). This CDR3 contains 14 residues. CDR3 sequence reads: CSATSGMDDHEQFF. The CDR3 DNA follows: TGCAGTGCAACTAGCGGGATGGATGACCATGAGCAGTTCTTC.

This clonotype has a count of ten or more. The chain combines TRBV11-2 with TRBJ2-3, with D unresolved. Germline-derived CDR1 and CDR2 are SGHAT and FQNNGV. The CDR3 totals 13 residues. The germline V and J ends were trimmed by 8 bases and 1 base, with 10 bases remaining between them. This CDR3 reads CASGGAGTDTQYF. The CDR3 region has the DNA TGTGCCAGCGGTGGTGCGGGCACAGATACGCAGTATTTT. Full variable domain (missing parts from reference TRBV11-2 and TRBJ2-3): EAGVAQSPRYKIIEKRQSVAFWCNPISGHATLYWYQQILGQGPKLLIQFQNNGVVDDSQLPKDRFSAERLKGVDSTLKIQPAKLEDSAVYLCASGGAGTDTQYFGPGTRLTVL.

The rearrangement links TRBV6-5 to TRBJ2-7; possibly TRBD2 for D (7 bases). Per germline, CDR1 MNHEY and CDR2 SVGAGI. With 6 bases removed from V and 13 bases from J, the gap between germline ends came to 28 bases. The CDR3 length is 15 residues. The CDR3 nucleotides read TGTGCCAGCAGGGGGGGGCTAGCGCCATGCTACGAGTATTACGTC. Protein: CASRGGLAPCYEYYV.

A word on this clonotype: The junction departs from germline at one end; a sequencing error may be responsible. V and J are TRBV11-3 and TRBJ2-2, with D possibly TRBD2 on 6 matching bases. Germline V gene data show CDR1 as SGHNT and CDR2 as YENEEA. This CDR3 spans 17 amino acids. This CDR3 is CASSNRDWPLLGGKLFF. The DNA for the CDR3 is TGTGCCAGCAGCAACCGGGACTGGCCCCTTTTGGGCGGGAAGCTGTTCTTT.

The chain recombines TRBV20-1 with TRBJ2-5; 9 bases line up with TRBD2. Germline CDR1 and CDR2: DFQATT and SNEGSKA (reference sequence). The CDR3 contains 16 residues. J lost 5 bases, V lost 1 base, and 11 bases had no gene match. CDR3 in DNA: TGCAGTGCTAGAGGGACTGGCGGGAGGGGGTGGGAGACCCAGTACTTC. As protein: CSARGTGGRGWETQYF.

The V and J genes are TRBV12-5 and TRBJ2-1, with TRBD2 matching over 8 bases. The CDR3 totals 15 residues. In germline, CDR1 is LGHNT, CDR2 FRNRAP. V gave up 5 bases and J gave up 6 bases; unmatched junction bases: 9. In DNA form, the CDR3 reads TGTGCTAGTGGTCCGGTAGCGGGAACCTGCAATGAGCAGTTCTTC. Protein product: CASGPVAGTCNEQFF.

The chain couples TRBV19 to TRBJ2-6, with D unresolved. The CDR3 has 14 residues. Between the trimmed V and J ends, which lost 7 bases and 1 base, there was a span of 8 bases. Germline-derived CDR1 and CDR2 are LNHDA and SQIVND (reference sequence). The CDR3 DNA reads TGTGCCAGTACCCCGTTATCTGGGGCCAACGTCCTGACTTTC. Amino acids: CASTPLSGANVLTF.

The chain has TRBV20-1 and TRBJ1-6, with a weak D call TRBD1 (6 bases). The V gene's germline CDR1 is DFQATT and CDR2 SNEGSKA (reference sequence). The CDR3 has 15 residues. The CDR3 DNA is TGCTGCGCTACAATCCCGGGACACGGAAATTCACCCCTCCACTTT. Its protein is CCATIPGHGNSPLHF.

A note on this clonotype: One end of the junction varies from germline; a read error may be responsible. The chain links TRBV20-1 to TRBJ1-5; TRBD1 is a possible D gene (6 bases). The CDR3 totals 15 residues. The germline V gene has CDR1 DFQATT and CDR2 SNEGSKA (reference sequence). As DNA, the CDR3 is TGCAGTACTAGAGGTGGGACATATAACAATCAGCCCCAGCATTTT. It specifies CSTRGGTYNNQPQHF.

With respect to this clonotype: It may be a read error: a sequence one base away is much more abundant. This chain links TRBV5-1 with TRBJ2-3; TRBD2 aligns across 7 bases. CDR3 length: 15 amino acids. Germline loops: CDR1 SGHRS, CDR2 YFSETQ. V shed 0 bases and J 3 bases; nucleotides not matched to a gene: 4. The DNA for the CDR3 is TGCGCCAGCAGCTTGGCCGCGGGAGTGACAGATACGCAGTATTTT. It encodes CASSLAAGVTDTQYF.

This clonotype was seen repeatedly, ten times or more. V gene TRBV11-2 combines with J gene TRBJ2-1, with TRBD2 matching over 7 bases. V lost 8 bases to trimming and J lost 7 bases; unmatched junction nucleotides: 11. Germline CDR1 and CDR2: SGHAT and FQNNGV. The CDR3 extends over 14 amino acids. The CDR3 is CASARGEGGNEQFF. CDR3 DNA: TGTGCCAGCGCACGGGGGGAGGGTGGAAATGAGCAGTTCTTC. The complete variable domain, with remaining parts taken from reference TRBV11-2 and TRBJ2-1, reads EAGVAQSPRYKIIEKRQSVAFWCNPISGHATLYWYQQILGQGPKLLIQFQNNGVVDDSQLPKDRFSAERLKGVDSTLKIQPAKLEDSAVYLCASARGEGGNEQFFGPGTRLTVL.